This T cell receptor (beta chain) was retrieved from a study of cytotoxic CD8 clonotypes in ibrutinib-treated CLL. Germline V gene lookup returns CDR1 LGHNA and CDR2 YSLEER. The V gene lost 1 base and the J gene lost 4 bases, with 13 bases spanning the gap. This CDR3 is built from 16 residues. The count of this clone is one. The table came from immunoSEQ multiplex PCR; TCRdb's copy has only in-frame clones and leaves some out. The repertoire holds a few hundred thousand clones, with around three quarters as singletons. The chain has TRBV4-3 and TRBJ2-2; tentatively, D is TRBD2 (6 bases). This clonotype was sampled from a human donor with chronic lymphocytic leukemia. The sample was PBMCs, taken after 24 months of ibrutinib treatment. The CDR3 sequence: CASSQVGLAPTGELFF. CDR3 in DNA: TGCGCCAGCAGCCAAGTAGGGCTAGCGCCCACCGGGGAGCTGTTTTTT.